The rows below give T cell receptor beta chains drawn from one sample of a study of blood T cell repertoires in COVID-19. Clones were sequenced by immunoSEQ multiplex PCR, and TCRdb holds only the in-frame ones, with some missing. Among about 160,000 clones listed, 80% to 90% were seen once. The material sequenced was peripheral blood. These receptors originate from a man between 65 and 85 years old with acute or convalescent COVID-19. The CDR3 runs from the conserved cysteine through the conserved F or W. D genes are given only for firm matches. Size is stated for part of the rows, as once, few or many counts, or as a class when the clone is expanded.

abundance: .
v_gene: TRBV19
j_gene: TRBJ2-1
d_gene: .
CDR3nt: TGTGCCAGTAGTAGCCCGGGACAAGGACCCGATGAGCAGTTCTTC
CDR3aa: CASSSPGQGPDEQFF

abundance: .
v_gene: TRBV9
j_gene: TRBJ2-1
d_gene: TRBD2
CDR3nt: TGTGCCAGCAGCGTAGTTTCTAGCGGGAGCCACAATGAGCAGTTCTTC
CDR3aa: CASSVVSSGSHNEQFF

abundance: .
v_gene: TRBV6-5
j_gene: TRBJ2-7
d_gene: TRBD1
CDR3nt: TGTGCCAGCAGCAGGGGGTACGAGCAGTACTTC
CDR3aa: CASSRGYEQYF

abundance: .
v_gene: TRBV5-1
j_gene: TRBJ2-1
d_gene: TRBD1
CDR3nt: TGCGCCAGCAGTTCCGGGACAGGGCCGTACAATGAGCAGTTCTTC
CDR3aa: CASSSGTGPYNEQFF

abundance: .
v_gene: TRBV12-3/TRBV12-4
j_gene: TRBJ1-6
d_gene: TRBD1
CDR3nt: TGTGCCAGCAGCCCCGGGACAGGGGGACCCCTCCACTTT
CDR3aa: CASSPGTGGPLHF

abundance: .
v_gene: TRBV6-2/TRBV6-3
j_gene: TRBJ2-2
d_gene: .
CDR3nt: TGTGCCAGCAGTTACATTTGGGGAGCTGTCGGGGAGCTGTTTTTT
CDR3aa: CASSYIWGAVGELFF

abundance: .
v_gene: TRBV19
j_gene: TRBJ2-3
d_gene: .
CDR3nt: TGTGCCAGTAGTAGCCGGGTTCGTACCAGCACAGATACGCAGTATTTT
CDR3aa: CASSSRVRTSTDTQYF

abundance: .
v_gene: TRBV27
j_gene: TRBJ2-1
d_gene: TRBD2
CDR3nt: TGTGCCAGCAGTCCCCGGGAGGGCCTGTACAATGAGCAGTTCTTC
CDR3aa: CASSPREGLYNEQFF

abundance: .
v_gene: TRBV5-1
j_gene: TRBJ1-4
d_gene: TRBD1
CDR3nt: TGCGCCAGCAGCTTCGACAGGGCTGGAGAGGAAAAACTGTTTTTT
CDR3aa: CASSFDRAGEEKLFF

abundance: .
v_gene: TRBV19
j_gene: TRBJ2-1
d_gene: .
CDR3nt: TGTGCCAGTAGTATAGGACGGGGTACCCTGGGAAATGAGCAGTTCTTC
CDR3aa: CASSIGRGTLGNEQFF

abundance: once
v_gene: TRBV24-1
j_gene: TRBJ1-1
d_gene: TRBD1
CDR3nt: TGTGCCACCAGTGCAGGGGGACAAGCGAACACTGAAGCTTTCTTT
CDR3aa: CATSAGGQANTEAFF

abundance: .
v_gene: TRBV28
j_gene: TRBJ2-2
d_gene: TRBD1
CDR3nt: TGTGCCAGCAGTAACGACAGGGGCTACACCGGGGAGCTGTTTTTT
CDR3aa: CASSNDRGYTGELFF

abundance: .
v_gene: TRBV3-1/TRBV3-2
j_gene: TRBJ2-7
d_gene: TRBD1
CDR3nt: TGTGCCAGCAGCCAAGTGGACAGGCCTCCCTACGAGCAGTACTTC
CDR3aa: CASSQVDRPPYEQYF

abundance: .
v_gene: TRBV5-4
j_gene: TRBJ2-1
d_gene: TRBD2
CDR3nt: TGTGCCAGCAGCCCTAGACTAGCGGGAGGCCATGAGCAGTTCTTC
CDR3aa: CASSPRLAGGHEQFF

abundance: .
v_gene: TRBV12-3/TRBV12-4
j_gene: TRBJ2-7
d_gene: TRBD2
CDR3nt: TGTGCCAGCAGTTCGACTAGCAGGTACGAGCAGTACTTC
CDR3aa: CASSSTSRYEQYF

abundance: .
v_gene: TRBV29-1
j_gene: TRBJ2-1
d_gene: TRBD2
CDR3nt: TGCAGCGTGGGGAATAGCGGGAGTTTGGGTGAGCAGTTCTTC
CDR3aa: CSVGNSGSLGEQFF

abundance: .
v_gene: TRBV19
j_gene: TRBJ2-2
d_gene: .
CDR3nt: TGTGCCAGTAGTTCCCCCCGGACATCGAACACCGGGGAGCTGTTTTTT
CDR3aa: CASSSPRTSNTGELFF

abundance: .
v_gene: TRBV25-1
j_gene: TRBJ1-1
d_gene: TRBD1
CDR3nt: TGTGCCAGCAGTGAATACCCGGCCAGGGGGCACACTGAAGCTTTCTTT
CDR3aa: CASSEYPARGHTEAFF

abundance: few
v_gene: TRBV10-3
j_gene: TRBJ2-5
d_gene: TRBD2
CDR3nt: TGTGCCATCAGCTCGGAGACTAGCGGGAGAGGAATGGAGGAGACCCAGTACTTC
CDR3aa: CAISSETSGRGMEETQYF

abundance: .
v_gene: TRBV4-3
j_gene: TRBJ2-2
d_gene: TRBD2
CDR3nt: TGCGCCAGCAGCCAGGGGACTAGCGTTACCGGGGAGCTGTTTTTT
CDR3aa: CASSQGTSVTGELFF

abundance: few
v_gene: TRBV19
j_gene: TRBJ2-2
d_gene: .
CDR3nt: TGTGCCAGCAAAAAGACAGGGAACACCGGGGAGCTGTTTTTT
CDR3aa: CASKKTGNTGELFF

abundance: .
v_gene: TRBV5-1
j_gene: TRBJ1-1
d_gene: TRBD1
CDR3nt: TGCGCCAGCAGCGACGACAGGGCTGAAGCTTTCTTT
CDR3aa: CASSDDRAEAFF

abundance: .
v_gene: TRBV6-1
j_gene: TRBJ1-1
d_gene: .
CDR3nt: TGTGCCAGCAGTGAAATCTGGGGGCTGAGCACTGAAGCTTTCTTT
CDR3aa: CASSEIWGLSTEAFF

abundance: .
v_gene: TRBV6-2/TRBV6-3
j_gene: TRBJ1-2
d_gene: TRBD1
CDR3nt: TGTGCCAGCAGTTTAAGTCCTGGGACAGTCTATGGCTACACCTTC
CDR3aa: CASSLSPGTVYGYTF

abundance: .
v_gene: TRBV3-1/TRBV3-2
j_gene: TRBJ1-5
d_gene: .
CDR3nt: TGTGCCAGCAGCCAAGGAAGGGGGGGTCGCCAGCCCCAGCATTTT
CDR3aa: CASSQGRGGRQPQHF

abundance: .
v_gene: TRBV7-2
j_gene: TRBJ1-6
d_gene: .
CDR3nt: TGTGCCAGCAGCTACCGGGGCGGGACTGTCCTTTCACCCCTCCACTTT
CDR3aa: CASSYRGGTVLSPLHF

abundance: .
v_gene: TRBV6-2/TRBV6-3
j_gene: TRBJ2-7
d_gene: TRBD2
CDR3nt: TGTGCCAGCAGTTGGGGGGGACTGGACTACGAGCAGTACTTC
CDR3aa: CASSWGGLDYEQYF

abundance: .
v_gene: TRBV4-3
j_gene: TRBJ2-1
d_gene: TRBD2
CDR3nt: TGCGCCAGCAGCCAAGACGCTAGCGGGATCTACAATGAGCAGTTCTTC
CDR3aa: CASSQDASGIYNEQFF

abundance: few
v_gene: TRBV9
j_gene: TRBJ1-3
d_gene: TRBD1
CDR3nt: TGTGCCAGCAGCTCCCGACAGGGGAGTTCTGGAAACACCATATATTTT
CDR3aa: CASSSRQGSSGNTIYF

abundance: .
v_gene: TRBV15
j_gene: TRBJ2-1
d_gene: .
CDR3nt: TGTGCCACCAGCAGAGATTTAGTAGACAATGAGCAGTTCTTC
CDR3aa: CATSRDLVDNEQFF

abundance: .
v_gene: TRBV7-3
j_gene: TRBJ2-3
d_gene: .
CDR3nt: TGTGCCAGCAGCTTAGTGGAGGGGCGCGTAGATACGCAGTATTTT
CDR3aa: CASSLVEGRVDTQYF

abundance: .
v_gene: TRBV27
j_gene: TRBJ2-5
d_gene: .
CDR3nt: TGTGCCAGCAGGGGGGCAGGGGCTCTGGAGACCCAGTACTTC
CDR3aa: CASRGAGALETQYF

abundance: .
v_gene: TRBV19
j_gene: TRBJ2-5
d_gene: TRBD1
CDR3nt: TGTGCCAGTAGTGCTGGGGACAGACAAGAGACCCAGTACTTC
CDR3aa: CASSAGDRQETQYF

abundance: .
v_gene: TRBV11-2
j_gene: TRBJ2-7
d_gene: .
CDR3nt: TGTGCCAGCAGCTTACGTGGAGGATCAGGCTACGAGCAGTACTTC
CDR3aa: CASSLRGGSGYEQYF

abundance: once
v_gene: TRBV6-5
j_gene: TRBJ2-5
d_gene: TRBD2
CDR3nt: TGTGCCAGCAGTCTGGAGACTAGCGGGACGGAGACCCAGTACTTC
CDR3aa: CASSLETSGTETQYF

abundance: .
v_gene: TRBV3-1/TRBV3-2
j_gene: TRBJ1-1
d_gene: .
CDR3nt: TGTGCCAGCAGCCCCCCAGGGCGGATGAACACTGAAGCTTTCTTT
CDR3aa: CASSPPGRMNTEAFF

abundance: .
v_gene: TRBV7-8
j_gene: TRBJ1-4
d_gene: TRBD1
CDR3nt: TGTGCCAGCAGCCGGGGGACAGGAGCTAATGAAAAACTGTTTTTT
CDR3aa: CASSRGTGANEKLFF